This T cell receptor (beta chain) was captured by sequencing in a study of technical replicates of blood from a handful of donors. Method: immunoSEQ multiplex PCR; TCRdb's copy keeps in-frame clones and lacks some. Of 74,000 or so clones in the sample, 96% were seen once. Germline values: CDR1 SGHNT, CDR2 YYREEE (reference sequence). The junction had 7 bases not matched to a gene; V was cut back by 0 bases and J by 8 bases. The CDR3 totals 15 residues. The V and J genes are TRBV5-4 and TRBJ2-1; TRBD1 aligns across 8 bases. The sequenced sample consisted of T cells isolated from PBMCs. The receptor's source is a human donor in good health. The CDR3, as DNA: TGTGCCAGCAGCTTGGGACAGGGGAATATAGATGAGCAGTTCTTC. This translates into CASSLGQGNIDEQFF.